These 14 T cell receptor beta chains were sequenced from one sample in a study of blood T cell repertoires in COVID-19 (dated by TCRdb to about 2020). The library was prepared using the immunoSEQ multiplex PCR assay. TCRdb took this table from immuneACCESS and kept in-frame rearrangements with V and J called. Such tables lack part of the clones; where checked against another copy, unresolved V genes explain under half of the gap, and the rest is unexplained. The sample has about 120,000 clones on record, around 87% of them singletons. The ten largest clones capture 25% to 35% of the sample. Sequencing was done on a sample of peripheral blood. These receptors were taken from a woman aged 65 to 85 with acute or convalescent COVID-19.

The chain carries TRBV10-1 and TRBJ2-5, with 7 bases identical to TRBD1. The CDR3 runs to 14 residues. Germline V gene sequence: CDR1 WNHNN, CDR2 SYGVQD (reference sequence). V lost 2 bases to trimming and J lost 4 bases; unmatched junction nucleotides: 4. The CDR3 protein is CASSERAGGETQYF. Written as DNA, the CDR3 is TGCGCCAGCAGTGAGCGGGCAGGGGGAGAGACCCAGTACTTC.

V and J are TRBV2 and TRBJ1-1; a weak D match, TRBD1 (6 bases). Germline lookup yields CDR1 SNHLY and CDR2 FYNNEI. The CDR3 contains 15 residues. V lost 1 base and J 3 bases, leaving 12 bases between the germline ends. The CDR3 loop is CASSEGGGAYTEAFF. CDR3 sequence (DNA): TGTGCCAGCAGTGAAGGCGGGGGGGCGTACACTGAAGCTTTCTTT.

The chain recombines TRBV12-3 or TRBV12-4 with TRBJ1-2, with unresolved D. The CDR3 is 13 residues long. Trimming cost V 3 bases and J 8 bases, with 13 bases left between them. The CDR3 sequence is CASSFAGSYGYTF. DNA of the CDR3: TGTGCCAGCAGTTTCGCAGGTTCCTACGGCTACACCTTC.

In this sample, this clone turned up once. V usage is TRBV6-6 and J usage is TRBJ2-3; D gene unclear. In germline, CDR1 is MNHNY, CDR2 SVGAGI (reference sequence). The CDR3 spans 18 residues. V lost 5 bases, J lost 0 bases, and 21 bases lay in between. CDR3 in DNA: TGTGCCAGCAGTCACGTCGAAGGATCAGGCCGTAGCACAGATACGCAGTATTTT. This encodes CASSHVEGSGRSTDTQYF.

V and J are TRBV24-1 and TRBJ1-2; 11 bases align to TRBD1. The V gene's germline CDR1 is KGHDR and CDR2 SFDVKD. V lost 7 bases, J lost 4 bases, and 13 bases stayed unmatched. The CDR3 is 17 residues long. CDR3 loop: CATSSGTGGNYGYGYTF. The CDR3 nucleotides read TGTGCCACCAGCTCCGGGACAGGGGGAAATTACGGCTATGGCTACACCTTC.

This chain uses TRBV30 with TRBJ2-7; maybe TRBD1 (5 bases). The CDR3 totals 14 residues. Trimming stripped 3 bases from V and 6 bases from J, with 18 bases between. Germline V gene lookup returns CDR1 GTSNPN and CDR2 SVGIG (reference sequence). The DNA of the CDR3 is TGTGCCTGGAGGCTGGGGCAGACTTACCGCGAGCAGTACTTC. Amino acid sequence: CAWRLGQTYREQYF.

The chain recombines TRBV12-5 with TRBJ2-2; 8 bases align to TRBD2. V lost 2 bases and J lost 6; bases outside the gene matches: 2. The CDR3 is 14 residues long. Looked up from germline, CDR1 is LGHNT and CDR2 is FRNRAP. CDR3 sequence reads: CASGLIGGAGELFF. The DNA for the CDR3 is TGTGCTAGTGGTTTGATCGGGGGGGCCGGGGAGCTGTTTTTT.

J is TRBJ1-1 and V is TRBV5-1; TRBD1 might be the D (6 bases). The V end lost 5 bases, the J end lost 2 bases, and 16 bases lay between the germline ends. The V gene's germline CDR1 is SGHRS and CDR2 YFSETQ. CDR3 length: 15 residues. The CDR3 bases are TGCGCCAGCAGGAAGTTGACAGGTGTTAACACTGAAGCTTTCTTT. This sequence encodes CASRKLTGVNTEAFF. Full variable domain (rest looked up from reference TRBV5-1 and TRBJ1-1): KAGVTQTPRYLIKTRGQQVTLSCSPISGHRSVSWYQQTPGQGLQFLFEYFSETQRNKGNFPGRFSGRQFSNSRSEMNVSTLELGDSALYLCASRKLTGVNTEAFFGQGTRLTVV.

The rearrangement links TRBV19 to TRBJ1-5; 8 bases align to TRBD1. CDR1 and CDR2 from the germline V gene are LNHDA and SQIVND (reference sequence). The CDR3 totals 14 residues. Germline trimming cut 6 bases from V and 0 bases from J; bases unmatched to any gene: 1. The CDR3 protein is CASRTGDSNQPQHF. Written as DNA, the CDR3 is TGTGCCAGTAGGACAGGGGATAGCAATCAGCCCCAGCATTTT.

This clone turned up a few times. This sequence joins TRBV5-1 and TRBJ2-5; 7 positions agree with TRBD1. Germline lookup yields CDR1 SGHRS and CDR2 YFSETQ. V lost 3 bases to trimming and J lost 2 bases; unmatched junction nucleotides: 4. The length of the CDR3 is 14 residues. The CDR3 sequence: CASSSGRGQETQYF. Here the CDR3 DNA reads TGCGCCAGCAGCTCGGGCAGGGGGCAAGAGACCCAGTACTTC.

This chain joins TRBV30 and TRBJ1-5, with a tentative D call TRBD1 (5 bases). Germline-derived CDR1 and CDR2 are GTSNPN and SVGIG (reference sequence). The V and J ends lost 2 bases and 8 bases respectively, with 13 bases between them. The CDR3 contains 13 residues. This chain's CDR3 is CAWSLPGSKPQHF. Here the CDR3 DNA reads TGTGCCTGGAGTCTGCCAGGGTCGAAGCCCCAGCATTTT.

This clone showed up just once. The chain is built from TRBV27 and TRBJ2-5; 8 bases map to TRBD1. CDR3 length equals 17 residues. Germline CDR1 MNHEY, CDR2 SMNVEV (reference sequence). Unmatched junction bases numbered 12, after V lost 2 bases and J lost 4 bases. In DNA, the CDR3 is TGTGCCAGCAGTTTAAGGTTTACGGACAGGGTGACAGAGACCCAGTACTTC. Translated: CASSLRFTDRVTETQYF.

CDR3 sequence (DNA): TGTGCCAGCAGTCAGGGTCAGGCGGGGGGTCTCTACAATGAGCAGTTCTTC. Protein sequence: CASSQGQAGGLYNEQFF. This rearrangement joins TRBV28 to TRBJ2-1; 8 bases agree with TRBD2. The junction had 12 bases not matched to a gene; V was cut back by 5 bases and J by 3 bases. Germline CDR1 is MDHEN and CDR2 is SYDVKM. The CDR3 runs 17 residues.

The J gene is TRBJ1-5, the V gene TRBV7-8, with 8 bases matching TRBD1. The CDR3 extends over 16 amino acids. J was trimmed by 2 bases and V by 4 bases; bases with no gene match: 7. CDR1 and CDR2 (germline): SGHVS, FQNEAQ. Here the CDR3 reads CASSSRQGQGNQPQHF. DNA for the CDR3: TGTGCCAGCAGCTCGCGACAGGGACAGGGCAATCAGCCCCAGCATTTT.